A single sample is the source of the 11 T cell receptor beta chains below, sequenced in a study of identical twins. One entry per CDR3 protein results from TCRdb running MiXCR on the 5' RACE reads. The sample records hundreds of thousands of distinct CDR3 sequences, 5.5% to 7% being singletons. A further study also used this sample, focusing on yellow fever vaccine responses in identical twins.

Specimen: memory (CD45RO+) T cells sorted from blood. These receptors all come from a woman aged 18-30 years in good health.

V is TRBV19 and J is TRBJ2-2; D call uncertain. Per the germline V gene, CDR1 is LNHDA and CDR2 is SQIVND (reference sequence). The CDR3 consists of 15 residues. V gave up 8 bases and J gave up 0 bases, with 13 bases separating them. CDR3 region: CASAKVATNTGELFF. CDR3 DNA sequence: TGTGCCAGTGCCAAGGTGGCTACGAACACCGGGGAGCTGTTTTTT.

This clonotype was seen a few times. The chain has TRBV20-1 and TRBJ2-7, with 9 bases aligning to TRBD2. Unmatched junction bases numbered 6, after V lost 1 base and J lost 2 bases. Germline CDR1 is DFQATT and CDR2 is SNEGSKA (reference sequence). CDR3 length: 15 amino acids. In nucleotides, the CDR3 is TGCAGTGCTAGAGCCTTGCGGGAGGGCCCCTACGAGCAGTACTTC. This codes for CSARALREGPYEQYF.

This clonotype was detected many times. The chain links TRBV5-1 to TRBJ2-5; TRBD2 matches 7 bases. The junction had 11 bases not matched to a gene; V was cut back by 4 bases and J by 5 bases. CDR1 SGHRS and CDR2 YFSETQ come from the germline V gene. There are 15 residues in the CDR3. The CDR3 region has the DNA TGCGCCAGCAGCCCCCTACCGGGGGGAGGTGAGACCCAGTACTTC. Translation: CASSPLPGGGETQYF.

The rearrangement joins TRBV2 to TRBJ2-3; D gene ambiguous. Trimming shortened V by 4 bases and J by 1 base, and 9 bases separated the two germline ends. Germline lookup yields CDR1 SNHLY and CDR2 FYNNEI. CDR3 length equals 14 residues. The CDR3 coding sequence is TGTGCCAGCAGTGTGGGTATGGGCACAGATACGCAGTATTTT. As protein: CASSVGMGTDTQYF. The full variable domain, rest sourced from reference TRBV2 and TRBJ2-3, is EPEVTQTPSHQVTQMGQEVILRCVPISNHLYFYWYRQILGQKVEFLVSFYNNEISEKSEIFDDQFSVERPDGSNFTLKIRSTKLEDSAMYFCASSVGMGTDTQYFGPGTRLTVL.

This clonotype showed up just a few times. The J gene is TRBJ1-3, the V gene TRBV7-9; a weak D match, TRBD1 (6 bases). CDR3 length: 16 residues. Trimming took off 4 bases at V and 2 bases at J, with 15 bases between the two ends. Per germline, CDR1 SEHNR and CDR2 FQNEAQ (reference sequence). The CDR3 coding sequence is TGTGCCAGCAGCTCCCAGGGGAACGTCGCTGGAAACACCATATATTTT. It translates to CASSSQGNVAGNTIYF.

This chain links TRBV28 with TRBJ2-3; 7 bases map to TRBD2. The trim removed 4 bases at V and 0 bases at J, leaving 4 bases unmatched. Germline V CDR1 and CDR2: MDHEN, SYDVKM. The length of the CDR3 is 15 residues. CDR3 nucleotide sequence: TGTGCCAGCAGTTCCTATAGCGGGAGCACAGATACGCAGTATTTT. Translation gives CASSSYSGSTDTQYF.

The V call is TRBV6-1, the J call TRBJ2-1, with D perhaps TRBD1 (5 bases). With 2 bases removed from V and 0 bases from J, the gap between germline ends came to 14 bases. CDR3 length equals 17 residues. Germline assignment: CDR1 MNHNS and CDR2 SASEGT. The CDR3 is CASSEPRVGFSYNEQFF. The CDR3 DNA reads TGTGCCAGCAGTGAACCCAGGGTGGGTTTCTCCTACAATGAGCAGTTCTTC.

The chain is built from TRBV6-5 and TRBJ2-1; no clear D. V lost 4 bases and J 0 bases, leaving 10 bases between the germline ends. Germline lookup yields CDR1 MNHEY and CDR2 SVGAGI. The CDR3 totals 15 residues. This chain's CDR3 is CASSFVASSYNEQFF. The CDR3 coding sequence is TGTGCCAGCAGTTTTGTGGCGAGCTCCTACAATGAGCAGTTCTTC.

The chain links TRBV12-5 to TRBJ2-3; unclear D gene. Looked up from germline, CDR1 is LGHNT and CDR2 is FRNRAP. The CDR3 runs to 15 residues. V lost 7 bases and J lost 0, with 14 bases in between. For the CDR3, the DNA is TGTGCTAGTGCCCTCGATTCCTCCAGCACAGATACGCAGTATTTT. This gives the protein CASALDSSSTDTQYF.

On this clonotype itself: This could be a read error, since a much larger clone is one nucleotide away. V and J are TRBV2 and TRBJ2-7, with a tentative D call TRBD1 (5 bases). Germline CDR1 SNHLY, CDR2 FYNNEI. The CDR3 is 18 amino acids. CDR3 nucleotides: TGTGCCATCAGTTTTTATGACCTTTCTGGCAGGGACTCCTACGAGCAGTACTTC. Protein sequence: CAISFYDLSGRDSYEQYF. Based on the CDR3 plus reference TRBV2 and TRBJ2-7, the full variable domain is EPEVTQTPSHQVTQMGQEVILRCVPISNHLYFYWYRQILGQKVEFLVSFYNNEISEKSEIFDDQFSVERPDGSNFTLKIRSTKLEDSAMYFCAISFYDLSGRDSYEQYFGPGTRLTVT.

In its sample, this clonotype was seen a few times. The chain carries TRBV4-2 and TRBJ1-1; tentative D call: TRBD1 (6 bases). CDR1 and CDR2 from the germline V gene are LGHNA and YNFKEQ. Between the trimmed V and J ends, which lost 4 bases and 0 bases, there was a span of 15 bases. CDR3 length equals 16 residues. Here the CDR3 DNA reads TGTGCCAGCAGCCCACAGGGTTATGTCGTGAACACTGAAGCTTTCTTT. Translating it yields CASSPQGYVVNTEAFF.